The subject of this entry is one TCR beta chain. Its antigen remains undetermined. Per-base qualities were not stored, and no clone one base away is much larger. The data derive from a study of beta chain features in type 1 diabetes (dated by TCRdb to about 2018). Notes on the research overall: Patients and healthy donors did not differ in mean age, gender distribution, total cell number or subset yield. Across all samples, fewer than 130 million sorted cells were examined, and cell number per subset correlated strongly with RNA yield. The study compared the TCRB repertoires of sorted circulating CD4+ T cell subsets in recently diagnosed type 1 diabetes patients with those in matched healthy donors. Regulatory and stem cell-like memory subsets were obtained from only 8 patients and roughly 8 healthy donors, while naive and central memory subsets were obtained from all 28 donors.

The High Capacity cDNA Reverse Transcription Kit was used to reverse transcribe all of the isolated RNA, meaning that expressed TCRB transcripts were what got sequenced. Deep immunoSEQ sequencing was applied to naive, central memory and regulatory T cell samples, giving an average of roughly 3.5 million total reads per sample. Sorted cells were lysed in RLT buffer, and RNA was extracted using DNase-treated RNeasy Micro or Mini kits according to cell number. Each cell subset was processed separately to prevent cross-contamination, with patient and healthy donor samples processed together. The immunoSEQ multiplex PCR was used to amplify TCRB sequences from cDNA, yielding 87-bp fragments that span the CDR3 region. Sequencing of the amplicons was done on the Illumina HiSeq platform. Per the source publication's procedure: PCR bias was computationally corrected using synthetic template baselines, reads within Hamming distance 2 were collapsed, and singletons that could not be merged were discarded. Reads were aligned against IMGT so that V, D and J genes, CDR3 length and insertions or deletions at six rearrangement sites could be assigned. Within each subset, clonotype counts were normalized to the number of sorted cells before true diversity and Gini coefficients were calculated with the tcR R package. Repertoire sharing was quantified using the overlap coefficient calculated on TCRB nucleotide sequences. The table was pulled from immuneACCESS by TCRdb, which kept in-frame rearrangements only. Such tables lose some clones; where checked, under half of the loss comes from unresolved V genes, and the rest has no known cause. D and trimming come from the DNA, and the V and J calls and clone size come from that table. Across this sample there are tens of thousands of clones, with about 69% seen only once. The ten largest clones take up about 4% of the sample.

For this chain, trimming is 3 bases at the V end and 0 bases at the J end, and the number of junction bases without a gene match is 5. CDR3 length: 16 amino acids, cysteine to phenylalanine. The entry retains the CDR3 DNA only, 48 bases that are in frame from base 1. General study outcomes and caveats: PCR might favor shorter templates, but patient and control samples were amplified and corrected together, so any skew would affect both groups equally. Naive, central memory and regulatory TCRB repertoires appeared to be more similar among patients than among healthy donors. Because the HLA sub-analyses included only small numbers of individuals, any influence of HLA type on TCRB rearrangement was left unresolved. Type 1 diabetes patients showed a moderate but significant shortening of TCRB CDR3 length in all four CD4+ subsets. At VDJ recombination sites, patients with type 1 diabetes made fewer insertions and deleted more nucleotides, a pattern implying thymic rearrangement abnormalities. Sequencing cDNA rather than genomic DNA could over-represent highly expressing activated cells, although activation and CD3 levels did not differ between groups.

Each donor gave one peripheral blood draw, averaging roughly 120 mL, which was collected into heparinised tubes. A BD FACSAria II and a panel including CD45RO, CCR7, CD25, CD127, CD95 and CD27 were used to sort naive, central memory, regulatory and stem cell-like memory CD4+ T cells. Every sorted population had a purity above 98%. Right away, PBMCs were isolated by Lymphoprep density gradient centrifugation and were stained directly, with no culture step. So that batch effects would be minimized, each experiment stained and sorted samples in pairs, pairing one healthy donor with one patient. What was sequenced was Tregs from blood. According to the study, the label for this sample's cell subset or site signals: regulatory CD4+ T cells. The sequence links TRBV23-1 to TRBJ1-1; 9 central bases correspond to TRBD1. TRBV23-1 qualifies as an ORF whose function is uncertain. The sequence derives from a man aged 18 to 29 with type 1 diabetes. The nucleotides are TGCGCCAGCAGTCAGTCGACAGGGGGAATGAACACTGAAGCTTTCTTT. Its protein reads: CASSQSTGGMNTEAFF.